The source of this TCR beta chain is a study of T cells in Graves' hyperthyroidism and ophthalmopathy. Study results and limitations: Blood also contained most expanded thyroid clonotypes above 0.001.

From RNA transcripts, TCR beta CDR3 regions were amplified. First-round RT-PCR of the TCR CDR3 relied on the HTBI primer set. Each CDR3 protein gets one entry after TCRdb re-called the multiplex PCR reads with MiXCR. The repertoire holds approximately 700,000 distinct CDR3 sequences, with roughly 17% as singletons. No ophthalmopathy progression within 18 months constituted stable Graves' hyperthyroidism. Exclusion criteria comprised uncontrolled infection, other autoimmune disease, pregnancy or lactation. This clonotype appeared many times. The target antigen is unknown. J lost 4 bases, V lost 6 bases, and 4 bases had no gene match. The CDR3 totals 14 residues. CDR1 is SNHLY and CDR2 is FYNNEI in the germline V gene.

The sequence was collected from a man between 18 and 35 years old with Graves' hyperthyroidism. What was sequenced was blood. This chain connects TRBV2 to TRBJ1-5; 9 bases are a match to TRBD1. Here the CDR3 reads CASRAGQGNQPQHF. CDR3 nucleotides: TGTGCCAGCAGAGCGGGACAGGGAAATCAGCCCCAGCATTTT.